This T cell receptor (beta chain) is drawn from a study of metastatic and nonmetastatic thyroid tumors. In the study overall: Both malignant and benign thyroid patients supplied peripheral blood and tumor or nodule tissue samples, across which the repertoires of these patients were then compared. Study findings and constraints: It was reported that TCR beta diversity was significantly higher in malignant thyroid tumors than benign nodules, in blood and tumor.

Before thyroid surgery, none of the patients had received any treatment. Trimming stripped 6 bases from V and 5 bases from J, with 22 bases between. Germline V lookup: CDR1 MNHNS, CDR2 SASEGT. The CDR3 has 16 residues. This clone was observed many times. The antigen is not known. How the authors handled the data: In papillary thyroid cancer, a distant-metastasis classifier was built using CDR3 differences across clinicopathological groups. TCRdb re-called clones via MiXCR from the PCR reads. TCRdb, rather than the study authors, made the V and J calls. This sample has 35,000 to 45,000 clones; about 20% occur once, and the top ten carry roughly 15%.

Sequencing was carried out using blood. The clonotype comes from a female donor with papillary thyroid cancer or a benign thyroid nodule (not recorded which). Some clones in this sample may be carry-over from other donors' samples. The chain has TRBV6-1 and TRBJ2-5; either TRBD1 or TRBD2 may fit D (5 bases each). The CDR3 protein is CASRSIGTRPWETQYF. In DNA form, the CDR3 reads TGTGCCAGCAGAAGTATCGGGACCCGGCCATGGGAGACCCAGTACTTC.